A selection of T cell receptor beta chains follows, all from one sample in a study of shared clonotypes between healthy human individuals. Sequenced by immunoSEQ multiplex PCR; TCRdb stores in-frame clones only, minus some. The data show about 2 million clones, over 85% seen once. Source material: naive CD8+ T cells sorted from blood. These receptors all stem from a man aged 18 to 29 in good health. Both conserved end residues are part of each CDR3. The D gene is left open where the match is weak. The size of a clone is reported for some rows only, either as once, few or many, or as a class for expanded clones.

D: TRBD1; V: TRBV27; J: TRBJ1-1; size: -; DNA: TGTGCCAGCACCCTTAGACAGGGGTTTATGAACACTGAAGCTTTCTTT; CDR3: CASTLRQGFMNTEAFF
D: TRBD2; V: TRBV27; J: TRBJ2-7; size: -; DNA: TGTGCCAGCAGTGCGGTGCCTAGCGGAGCCTACGAGCAGTACTTC; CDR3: CASSAVPSGAYEQYF
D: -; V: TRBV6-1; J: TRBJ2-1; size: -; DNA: TGTGCCAGCAGTGTGGGGGAGCGGGCATACAATGAGCAGTTCTTC; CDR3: CASSVGERAYNEQFF
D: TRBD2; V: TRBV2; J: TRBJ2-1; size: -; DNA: TGTGCCAGCATCTTGACAAACCGGGGGGATGAGCAGTTCTTC; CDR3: CASILTNRGDEQFF
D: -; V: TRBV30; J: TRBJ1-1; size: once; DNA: TGTGCCTGGAGTCTGGTAGTAAACACTGAAGCTTTCTTT; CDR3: CAWSLVVNTEAFF
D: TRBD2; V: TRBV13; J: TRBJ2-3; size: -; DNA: TGTGCCAGCAGCTTAGTGCAGGGCGGGAGGGATACGCAGTATTTT; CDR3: CASSLVQGGRDTQYF
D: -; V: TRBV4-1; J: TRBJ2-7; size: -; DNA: TGCGCCAGCAGCCAAAGGACGTCCTCCTACGAGCAGTACTTC; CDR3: CASSQRTSSYEQYF
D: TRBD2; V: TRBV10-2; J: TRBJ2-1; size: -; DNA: TGCGCCAGCAGTGAGGGACTAGCGAATGAGCAGTTCTTC; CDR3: CASSEGLANEQFF
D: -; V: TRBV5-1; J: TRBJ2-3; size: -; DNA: TGCGCCAGCAGCTTGGAAGTCCCTACGACAGATACGCAGTATTTT; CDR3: CASSLEVPTTDTQYF
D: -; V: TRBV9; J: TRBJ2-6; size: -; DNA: TGTGCCAGCACCCTTTCCACCCGGGGATCTGGGGCCAACGTCCTGACTTTC; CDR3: CASTLSTRGSGANVLTF
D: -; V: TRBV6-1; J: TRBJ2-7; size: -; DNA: TGTGCCAGCAGTGAAGTCGAGCAGTACTTC; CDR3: CASSEVEQYF
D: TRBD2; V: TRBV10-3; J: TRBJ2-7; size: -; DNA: TGTGCCATCAGTACGCGGGAGGGATCCTACGAGCAGTACTTC; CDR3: CAISTREGSYEQYF
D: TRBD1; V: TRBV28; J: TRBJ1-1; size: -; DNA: TGTGCCAGCACCACGGGACAGGGTAGTGAAGCTTTCTTT; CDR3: CASTTGQGSEAFF
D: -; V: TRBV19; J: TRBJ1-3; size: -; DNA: TGTGCCAGTAGTATGGGGACGTCTGGAAACACCATATATTTT; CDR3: CASSMGTSGNTIYF
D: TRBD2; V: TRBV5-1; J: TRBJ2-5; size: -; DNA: TGCGCCAGCAGCCCGAGGCTAGCGGGGGGTTTCGAGACCCAGTACTTC; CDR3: CASSPRLAGGFETQYF
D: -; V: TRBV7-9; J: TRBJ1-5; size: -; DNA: TGTGCCAGCAGCTTTACGGGGGGCGGCAATCAGCCCCAGCATTTT; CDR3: CASSFTGGGNQPQHF
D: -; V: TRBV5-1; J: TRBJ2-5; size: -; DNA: TGCGCCAGCGGTATCGGTTGGGGTATGTCGGAGACCCAGTACTTC; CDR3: CASGIGWGMSETQYF
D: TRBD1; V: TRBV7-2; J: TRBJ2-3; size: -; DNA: TGTGCCAGCAGCCCGGGACAGGGGAGTACAGATACGCAGTATTTT; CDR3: CASSPGQGSTDTQYF
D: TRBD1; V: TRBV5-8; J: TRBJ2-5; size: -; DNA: TGTGCCAGCAGCTCCAGTCCCGGGACAGGGGTCGAGACCCAGTACTTC; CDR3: CASSSSPGTGVETQYF
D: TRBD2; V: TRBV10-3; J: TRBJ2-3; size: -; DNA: TGTGCCATCAGTGAGCCGGGACTAGCGGGGGGTCCCACAGATACGCAGTATTTT; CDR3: CAISEPGLAGGPTDTQYF
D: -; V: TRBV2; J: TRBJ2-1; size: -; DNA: TGTGCCAGCATGGAGGCCCCGGTTGCTGATGAGCAGTTCTTC; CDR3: CASMEAPVADEQFF
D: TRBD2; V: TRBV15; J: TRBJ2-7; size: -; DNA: TGTGCCACCAGCAGAGAGGGGACTAGCGGAGAAGAGCAGTACTTC; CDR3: CATSREGTSGEEQYF
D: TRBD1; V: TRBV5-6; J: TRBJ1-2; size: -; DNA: TGTGCCAGCAGCTTGTCAGCAGCCGGGACAGTCTATGGCTACACCTTC; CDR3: CASSLSAAGTVYGYTF
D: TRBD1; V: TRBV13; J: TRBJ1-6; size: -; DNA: TGTGCCAGCAGCATCCGACAGGGGCCGGGATCACCCCTCCACTTT; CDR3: CASSIRQGPGSPLHF
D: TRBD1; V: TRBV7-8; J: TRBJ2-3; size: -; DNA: TGTGCCAGCAGCGGGGGACAGACTAGCACAGATACGCAGTATTTT; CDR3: CASSGGQTSTDTQYF
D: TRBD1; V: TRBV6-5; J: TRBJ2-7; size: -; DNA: TGTGCCAGCAGTTTCGGGACAGAGGGGGACGAGCAGTACTTC; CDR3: CASSFGTEGDEQYF
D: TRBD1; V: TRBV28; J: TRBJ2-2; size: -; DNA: TGTGCCAGCAGTTCCCCCGGGACAGGGAACGGGGAGCTGTTTTTT; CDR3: CASSSPGTGNGELFF
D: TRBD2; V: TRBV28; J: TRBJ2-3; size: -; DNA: TGTGCCAGCAGTTTATTGTGGAGGGAGGGTAGCACAGATACGCAGTATTTT; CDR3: CASSLLWREGSTDTQYF
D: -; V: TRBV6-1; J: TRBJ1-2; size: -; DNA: TGTGCCAGCAGTGTAGGGGACTATGGCTACACCTTC; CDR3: CASSVGDYGYTF